This is a list of T cell receptor beta chains from one sample in a study of T cells in Graves' hyperthyroidism and ophthalmopathy. A single record per CDR3 protein comes from TCRdb applying MiXCR to the multiplex PCR reads. Of nearly 750,000 distinct CDR3 sequences listed, over 35% are singletons. Sequencing was carried out using blood. The origin of the receptors is a woman aged 40 to 50 with Graves' hyperthyroidism. Each CDR3 is given with its conserved first and last residue.

TRBV6-9,TRBJ2-7,CASSIWTGQSF
TRBV7-8,TRBJ1-5,CASSLSRQNNQPQHF
TRBV19,TRBJ1-5,CASSIPLSGVQPQHF
TRBV10-3,TRBJ1-5,CAISEKVDRDGEQPQHF
TRBV12-3/TRBV12-4,TRBJ2-5,CASTLGGGEETQYF
TRBV6-5,TRBJ1-5,CASLDYQGALQPQHF
TRBV6-5,TRBJ2-7,CASSYSTGEGYEQYF
TRBV19,TRBJ1-2,CASTRISGGDYGYTF
TRBV30,TRBJ1-5,CAWSMSGNQPQHF
TRBV6-5,TRBJ2-6,CASSYLTRQGANVLTF
TRBV29-1,TRBJ2-7,CSVRPNTGEQYF
TRBV24-1,TRBJ2-2,CATRSRATGELFF
TRBV7-2,TRBJ2-5,CASSLGGGETQYF
TRBV4-3,TRBJ1-5,CASSQDMGSTQPQHF
TRBV24-1,TRBJ2-1,CATGDGAGTYNEQFF
TRBV10-3,TRBJ1-4,CAISVERAGNEKLFF
TRBV6-6,TRBJ2-2,CASRDTHTGELFF
TRBV5-5,TRBJ2-7,CASSPGPAATKWSSYEQYF
TRBV7-2,TRBJ2-5,CASSSRVDEETQYF
TRBV7-9,TRBJ1-4,CASSLLYGRGDEKLVF
TRBV5-4,TRBJ2-5,CASSLAPFAGQETQYF
TRBV29-1,TRBJ2-7,CSGGWSLYEQYF
TRBV6-5,TRBJ1-5,CTRRLPRVQPQHF
TRBV7-2,TRBJ1-2,CASSQQGAWYGYTF
TRBV5-8,TRBJ2-7,CASSQPWKQYF
TRBV19,TRBJ2-1,CASSFNNEQFF
TRBV4-3,TRBJ1-5,CASSQTYRSQPQHF
TRBV6-5,TRBJ2-7,CASRPGTSTYEQCF
TRBV11-2,TRBJ1-1,CASSYRVEAEAFF
TRBV24-1,TRBJ1-1,CATSDGTGVAFF
TRBV29-1,TRBJ2-2,CSGSKTSDTGELFF
TRBV19,TRBJ1-3,CASSISDGLGNTIYF
TRBV10-2,TRBJ2-6,CASSAGTGASGANVLTF
TRBV15,TRBJ2-7,CATRLAVGSYEQYF
TRBV7-7,TRBJ2-6,CASSLGGQAGANVLTF
TRBV29-1,TRBJ2-5,CSVEGGSETQYF
TRBV29-1,TRBJ2-1,CSVGRLAGDLNEQFF
TRBV27,TRBJ1-2,CASSSKGGWGYTF
TRBV20-1,TRBJ1-1,CSAREGGPNTEAFF
TRBV10-3,TRBJ1-3,CATRGDSGNTIYF
TRBV7-9,TRBJ1-1,CASSFLDRGNTEAFF
TRBV7-9,TRBJ1-4,CASSSGGQNNEKLFF
TRBV7-3,TRBJ2-2,CASSLNGGRATGELFF
TRBV6-5,TRBJ1-5,CASSYSSRASQPQHF
TRBV10-2,TRBJ1-2,CASSGTGGIKIDGYTF
TRBV6-6,TRBJ1-1,CASEDGGRNTEAFF
TRBV6-6,TRBJ1-5,CASSLRDEPQHF
TRBV12-3/TRBV12-4,TRBJ1-5,CASSPRTGGNQPQHF
TRBV10-3,TRBJ1-2,CAISYSNQDGYTF